This TCR beta chain was obtained from a study of regulatory T cells in long-lasting Graves disease. Overall study: Under 3 months of antithyroid drugs had been taken by newly diagnosed Graves' patients.

Points on this clonotype: Its antigen is not identified.

Combining iRepertoire HTBI primers with Arm-PCR of CDR3 regions, the authors built TCR beta libraries. Each CDR3 protein gets one entry after TCRdb re-called the multiplex PCR reads with MiXCR. The data hold approximately 350,000 distinct CDR3 sequences, with roughly 15% observed a single time. Study-level results: Favoring TRBV28, TRBJ1-2 and TRBJ2-5 was a feature seen in persistent disease.

The CDR3 covers 19 residues. The V end lost 2 bases, the J end lost 0 bases, and 22 bases lay between the germline ends. Germline V gives CDR1 SGHAT, CDR2 FQNNGV. Indicated time point: newly diagnosed GD, antithyroid drugs for less than 3 months. Preparation of the TCR library used RNA extracted from PBMCs. American Thyroid Association guidelines served as the basis for diagnosing Graves' disease. In addition, the sample was reused for a study of T cells in Graves' hyperthyroidism and ophthalmopathy. That study reports: Graves' hyperthyroidism showing no ophthalmopathy progression within 18 months was considered stable.

The source material was peripheral blood mononuclear cells (PBMCs), sampled at new diagnosis, from a patient treated with antithyroid drugs. This clonotype was sampled from a woman between 18 and 30 years old with Graves disease. The chain joins TRBV11-2 to TRBJ1-2; D is unresolved. CDR3 sequence reads: CASSLSVRSGMGSNYGYTF. CDR3 bases: TGTGCCAGCAGCTTATCAGTCAGGTCGGGTATGGGATCTAACTATGGCTACACCTTC.